A selection of T cell receptor beta chains follows, all from one sample in a study of T cell changes during pregnancy in multiple sclerosis. Assay used: immunoSEQ multiplex PCR; TCRdb lists only in-frame clones, some missing. The table has tens of thousands of clones, about 90% seen once. The sample was peripheral blood, taken in the third trimester of pregnancy. The origin of the receptors is a female donor in good health, enrolled as a control in a pregnancy study. CDR3s include the opening cysteine and the closing phenylalanine or tryptophan. A D gene is named only where the DNA matches it firmly. Only part of the rows carry a size: once, few, many, or a class if the clone is expanded.

v_call: TRBV10-3; j_call: TRBJ2-5; clone_size: NA; d_call: NA; cdr3_nt: TGTGCCATCAGTGAGGGTGTGAGGGAGACCCAGTACTTC; cdr3_aa: CAISEGVRETQYF
v_call: TRBV29-1; j_call: TRBJ1-5; clone_size: few; d_call: NA; cdr3_nt: TGCAGCGTTGTCGGGGATAGCAATCAGCCCCAGCATTTT; cdr3_aa: CSVVGDSNQPQHF
v_call: TRBV6-1; j_call: TRBJ2-4; clone_size: NA; d_call: NA; cdr3_nt: TGTGCCAGCAGTGAAGCTCCACTAGTTAGGGTAGCCAAAAACATTCAGTACTTC; cdr3_aa: CASSEAPLVRVAKNIQYF
v_call: TRBV6-1; j_call: TRBJ2-5; clone_size: NA; d_call: NA; cdr3_nt: TGTGCCAGCAGCCACGGGAGCCTTGGGACCCAGTACTTC; cdr3_aa: CASSHGSLGTQYF
v_call: TRBV5-4; j_call: TRBJ2-7; clone_size: NA; d_call: NA; cdr3_nt: TGTGCCAGCAGCACCCAGACTAGGAGCGAGCAGTACTTC; cdr3_aa: CASSTQTRSEQYF
v_call: TRBV6-5; j_call: TRBJ1-3; clone_size: NA; d_call: NA; cdr3_nt: TGTGCCAGCAGTTACAGCAGGGCCAGCTCTGGAAACACCATATATTTT; cdr3_aa: CASSYSRASSGNTIYF
v_call: TRBV7-2; j_call: TRBJ2-3; clone_size: once; d_call: NA; cdr3_nt: TGTGCCAGCAGCCCCGGCCTAACGGGGGATACGCAGTATTTT; cdr3_aa: CASSPGLTGDTQYF
v_call: TRBV10-1; j_call: TRBJ1-6; clone_size: NA; d_call: NA; cdr3_nt: TGCGCCAGCAGTGAGGCGAATTCACCCCTCCACTTT; cdr3_aa: CASSEANSPLHF
v_call: TRBV19; j_call: TRBJ2-1; clone_size: many; d_call: TRBD1; cdr3_nt: TGTGCCAGTACCTCGACAGGGTGGAATGAGCAGTTCTTC; cdr3_aa: CASTSTGWNEQFF
v_call: TRBV5-1; j_call: TRBJ1-1; clone_size: NA; d_call: TRBD1; cdr3_nt: TGCGCCAGCAGCTGGGACAGCTGGAGCACTGAAGCTTTCTTT; cdr3_aa: CASSWDSWSTEAFF
v_call: TRBV7-2; j_call: TRBJ2-5; clone_size: NA; d_call: TRBD2; cdr3_nt: TGTGCCAGCAGCTTATTAATAGCGGGGGGGCAAGAGACCCAGTACTTC; cdr3_aa: CASSLLIAGGQETQYF
v_call: TRBV27; j_call: TRBJ1-1; clone_size: NA; d_call: TRBD1; cdr3_nt: TGTGCCAGCAGCCCGACAGGGGGCCCTGAAGCTTTCTTT; cdr3_aa: CASSPTGGPEAFF
v_call: TRBV4-2; j_call: TRBJ1-1; clone_size: NA; d_call: NA; cdr3_nt: TGTGCCAGCAGCCAAGATCGACAGTGGGTGAACACTGAAGCTTTCTTT; cdr3_aa: CASSQDRQWVNTEAFF
v_call: TRBV7-2; j_call: TRBJ1-2; clone_size: once; d_call: NA; cdr3_nt: TGTGCCAGCAGCGCCCTGGGAGGGAGAGATGGCTACACCTTC; cdr3_aa: CASSALGGRDGYTF
v_call: TRBV27; j_call: TRBJ2-1; clone_size: NA; d_call: TRBD2; cdr3_nt: TGTGCCAGCAGTTCGGGAGGGGAGCAGTTCTTC; cdr3_aa: CASSSGGEQFF
v_call: TRBV7-9; j_call: TRBJ2-7; clone_size: NA; d_call: NA; cdr3_nt: TGTGCCAGCAGCCAGGATAATTTACCCTACGAGCAGTACTTC; cdr3_aa: CASSQDNLPYEQYF
v_call: TRBV2; j_call: TRBJ1-3; clone_size: NA; d_call: NA; cdr3_nt: TGTGCCAGCAGTCCTTCCTACTCTGGAAACACCATATATTTT; cdr3_aa: CASSPSYSGNTIYF
v_call: TRBV29-1; j_call: TRBJ2-6; clone_size: NA; d_call: NA; cdr3_nt: TGCAGCGTGCAACAGGGCCCGGGAGGGGCCAACGTCCTGACTTTC; cdr3_aa: CSVQQGPGGANVLTF
v_call: TRBV7-8; j_call: TRBJ2-1; clone_size: NA; d_call: TRBD2; cdr3_nt: TGTGCCAGCAGCCCCGGCCTAGCGGCCTACAATGAGCAGTTCTTC; cdr3_aa: CASSPGLAAYNEQFF
v_call: TRBV2; j_call: TRBJ1-1; clone_size: NA; d_call: NA; cdr3_nt: TGTGCCAGCAGTGTCCAACAGGGAATCCAGAACACTGAAGCTTTCTTT; cdr3_aa: CASSVQQGIQNTEAFF
v_call: TRBV15; j_call: TRBJ2-2; clone_size: NA; d_call: NA; cdr3_nt: TGTGCCACCAGCAGAGATCTCGGGGGGCGCAACACCGGGGAGCTGTTTTTT; cdr3_aa: CATSRDLGGRNTGELFF
v_call: TRBV5-4; j_call: TRBJ2-2; clone_size: NA; d_call: NA; cdr3_nt: TGTGCCAGCAGCCCAACGACATCCGCGAACACCGGGGAGCTGTTTTTT; cdr3_aa: CASSPTTSANTGELFF
v_call: TRBV18; j_call: TRBJ2-1; clone_size: once; d_call: TRBD1; cdr3_nt: TGTGCCAGCTTGCCGGGACAGGGCCGCGATGAGCAGTTCTTC; cdr3_aa: CASLPGQGRDEQFF
v_call: TRBV7-8; j_call: TRBJ2-7; clone_size: NA; d_call: TRBD2; cdr3_nt: TGTGCCAGCAGGGGAGAGACTAGCGGTCCCTACGAGCAGTACTTC; cdr3_aa: CASRGETSGPYEQYF
v_call: TRBV20-1; j_call: TRBJ2-7; clone_size: once; d_call: NA; cdr3_nt: TGCAGTGAGGCAGGGCCCTACGAGCAGTACTTC; cdr3_aa: CSEAGPYEQYF